The rows below give T cell receptor beta chains drawn from one sample of a study of T cell repertoires in aging, cancer and after chemotherapy. TCRdb analysed the multiplex PCR reads with MiXCR anew, one entry per CDR3 protein. The sample contains around 5,300 distinct CDR3 sequences, about 24% of which appear only once. Material: blood. These receptors originate from a human donor in good health. CDR3s include the opening cysteine and the closing phenylalanine or tryptophan. D genes are given only for firm matches. Clone size is shown for a subset of rows, as once, few, many or a class of expanded clone.

cdr3_length d_call j_call v_call clone_size cdr3_nt cdr3_aa
16 TRBD1 TRBJ1-3 TRBV5-4 few TGTGCCAGCAGCGCCGGGACAGCCTTCTCTGGAAACACCATATATTTT CASSAGTAFSGNTIYF
16 TRBD1 TRBJ1-2 TRBV30 medium-sized TGTGCCTGGGACCATCCGGAGGGACAGCCTAACTATGGCTACACCTTC CAWDHPEGQPNYGYTF
16 - TRBJ1-5 TRBV18 few TGTGCCAGCTCACCACAGAGGGGGAATAGCAATCAGCCCCAGCATTTT CASSPQRGNSNQPQHF
12 TRBD1 TRBJ1-1 TRBV29-1 few TGCAGCACCGGGACAGGTGGCACTGAAGCTTTCTTT CSTGTGGTEAFF
16 - TRBJ2-6 TRBV4-3 few TGCGCCAGCAGCCAAGTGCGGGGAACTGGGGCCAACGTCCTGACTTTC CASSQVRGTGANVLTF
12 - TRBJ1-1 TRBV5-4 - TGTGCCAGCATGGGGTTGGGCACTGAAGCTTTCTTT CASMGLGTEAFF
15 TRBD1 TRBJ2-5 TRBV19 once TGTGCCAGTAGTCAGGGGACAGGCCAAATAGAGACCCAGTACTTC CASSQGTGQIETQYF
16 - TRBJ2-3 TRBV5-4 few TGTGCCAGCAGCTTGGCCGGGAAATCTAGCACAGATACGCAGTATTTT CASSLAGKSSTDTQYF
16 - TRBJ2-7 TRBV4-3 - TGTGCCAGCAGCCAAGACGGGGGCGACAGGGCTTACGAGCAGTACTTC CASSQDGGDRAYEQYF
16 - TRBJ1-6 TRBV7-3 - TGTGCCAGCAGGCCGGACGGCCAGATCTATAATTCACCCCTCCACTTT CASRPDGQIYNSPLHF
15 TRBD1 TRBJ1-1 TRBV6-2/TRBV6-3 few TGTGCCAGCAGCAATACAGGGGGATGGAGGACTGAAGCTTTCTTT CASSNTGGWRTEAFF
12 - TRBJ1-2 TRBV30 few TGTGCCTGGAGTCGCCCATTCTATGGCTACACCTTC CAWSRPFYGYTF
13 - TRBJ1-2 TRBV12-3/TRBV12-4 medium-sized TGTGCCAGCAGTTTTGCGGGAAACTATGGCTACACCTTC CASSFAGNYGYTF
14 - TRBJ1-5 TRBV24-1 - TGTGCCACCAGGGGGCGCGGGGGCAATCAGCCCCAGCATTTT CATRGRGGNQPQHF